This T cell receptor (beta chain) derives from a study of OX40 agonist ivuxolimab in advanced cancers. Findings and caveats of the study: Expanded peripheral T-cell antigen specificity went undetermined.

Assay used: immunoSEQ multiplex PCR; TCRdb lists only in-frame clones, some missing. The sample carries some 43,000 clones, approximately 87% recorded once. The trim removed 0 bases at V and 5 bases at J, leaving 3 bases unmatched. The CDR3 runs to 15 residues. Germline V gives CDR1 SGDLS, CDR2 YYNGEE. Remarks on this clone: Its specificity is not known.

This clonotype originated in an adult with an advanced solid tumor such as melanoma, head and neck, liver or kidney cancer. The source material was CD4+ or CD8+ T cells sorted from blood, sampled in a trial of the OX40 agonist ivuxolimab. The chain is built from TRBV9 and TRBJ2-1, with TRBD2 matching 9 bases. The CDR3 DNA reads TGTGCCAGCAGCGTAGGACTAGCGGATAACAATGAGCAGTTCTTC. Translated: CASSVGLADNNEQFF.